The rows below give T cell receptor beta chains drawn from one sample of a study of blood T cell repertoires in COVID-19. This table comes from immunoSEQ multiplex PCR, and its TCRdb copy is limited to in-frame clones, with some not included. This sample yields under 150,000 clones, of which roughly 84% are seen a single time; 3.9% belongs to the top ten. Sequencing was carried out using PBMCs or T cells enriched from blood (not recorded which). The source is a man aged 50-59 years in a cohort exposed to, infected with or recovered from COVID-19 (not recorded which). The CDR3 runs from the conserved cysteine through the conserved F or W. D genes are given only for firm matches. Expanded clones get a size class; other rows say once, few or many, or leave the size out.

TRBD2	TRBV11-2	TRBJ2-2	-	CASSLASAGANTGELFF	TGTGCCAGCAGCTTAGCGTCGGCGGGAGCGAACACCGGGGAGCTGTTTTTT
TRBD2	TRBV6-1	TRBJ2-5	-	CASSENGLAGGRETQYF	TGTGCCAGCAGTGAAAACGGGCTAGCGGGAGGGCGAGAGACCCAGTACTTC
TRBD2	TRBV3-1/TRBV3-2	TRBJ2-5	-	CASSQDLTSGQETQYF	TGTGCCAGCAGCCAAGATCTAACTAGCGGCCAAGAGACCCAGTACTTC
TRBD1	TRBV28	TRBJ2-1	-	CASSLNRGYNEQFF	TGTGCCAGCAGTTTAAACAGGGGGTACAATGAGCAGTTCTTC
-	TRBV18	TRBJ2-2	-	CASSPAGGNTGELFF	TGTGCCAGCTCACCAGCGGGCGGGAACACCGGGGAGCTGTTTTTT
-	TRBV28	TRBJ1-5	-	CASSLSQGGQPQHF	TGTGCCAGCAGTTTATCCCAGGGTGGTCAGCCCCAGCATTTT
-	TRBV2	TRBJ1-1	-	CASSGWSDTEAFF	TGTGCCAGCAGTGGGTGGTCGGACACTGAAGCTTTCTTT
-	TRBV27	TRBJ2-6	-	CASSRSGANVLTF	TGTGCCAGCAGCAGGTCTGGGGCCAACGTCCTGACTTTC
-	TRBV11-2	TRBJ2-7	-	CASSLERGRYEQYF	TGTGCCAGCAGCTTAGAGCGGGGCCGATACGAGCAGTACTTC
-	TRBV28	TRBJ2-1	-	CASSSVSYNEQFF	TGTGCCAGTTCATCGGTCTCTTACAATGAGCAGTTCTTC
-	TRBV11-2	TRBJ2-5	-	CASSLARIETQYF	TGTGCCAGCAGCTTAGCCAGGATAGAGACCCAGTACTTC
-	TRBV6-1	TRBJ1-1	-	CASSELQGGTEAFF	TGTGCCAGCAGTGAACTACAGGGCGGAACTGAAGCTTTCTTT
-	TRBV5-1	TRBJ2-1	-	CASSLGGLDNEQFF	TGCGCCAGCAGCTTGGGGGGACTTGACAATGAGCAGTTCTTC
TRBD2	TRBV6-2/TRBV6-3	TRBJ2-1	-	CASSYFGTSRNEQFF	TGTGCCAGCAGTTACTTCGGGACTAGCCGGAATGAGCAGTTCTTC
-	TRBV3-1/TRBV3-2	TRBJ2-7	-	CASGLGPFAEQYF	TGTGCCAGCGGGCTGGGCCCTTTCGCCGAGCAGTACTTC
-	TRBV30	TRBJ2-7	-	CAWSLSYEQYF	TGTGCCTGGAGCCTTAGTTACGAGCAGTACTTC
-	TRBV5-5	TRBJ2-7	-	CASSLTAPSYEQYF	TGTGCCAGCAGCTTGACAGCCCCCTCCTACGAGCAGTACTTC
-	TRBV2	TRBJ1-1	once	CASSTPGLVNTEAFF	TGTGCCAGCAGTACCCCAGGGCTGGTGAACACTGAAGCTTTCTTT
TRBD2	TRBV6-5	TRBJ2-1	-	CASSSPTSGGPLEQFF	TGTGCCAGCAGTTCCCCAACTAGCGGGGGACCCCTGGAGCAGTTCTTC
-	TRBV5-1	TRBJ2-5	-	CASSFRGAEETQYF	TGCGCCAGCAGCTTCAGGGGCGCGGAAGAGACCCAGTACTTC
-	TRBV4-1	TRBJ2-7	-	CASSQAHGQSREQYF	TGCGCCAGCAGCCAAGCCCACGGACAGAGTAGGGAGCAGTACTTC
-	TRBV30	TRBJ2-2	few	CAWRSQGNTGELFF	TGTGCCTGGAGATCACAGGGGAACACCGGGGAGCTGTTTTTT
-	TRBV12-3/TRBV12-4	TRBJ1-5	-	CASDMSNQPQHF	TGTGCCAGCGACATGAGCAATCAGCCCCAGCATTTT
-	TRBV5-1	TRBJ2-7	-	CASSWEEPTYEQYF	TGCGCCAGCAGCTGGGAGGAACCCACTTACGAGCAGTACTTC
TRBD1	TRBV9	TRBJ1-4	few	CASSSTPQGAGEKLFF	TGTGCCAGCAGCTCGACTCCACAGGGGGCGGGTGAAAAACTGTTTTTT
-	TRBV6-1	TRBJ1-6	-	CASSEALGSTLGRNSPLHF	TGTGCCAGCAGTGAGGCGTTGGGCAGTACGCTTGGGAGGAATTCACCCCTCCACTTT
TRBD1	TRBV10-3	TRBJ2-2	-	CAIGIPGQGDTGELFF	TGTGCCATCGGGATTCCGGGACAGGGTGACACCGGGGAGCTGTTTTTT
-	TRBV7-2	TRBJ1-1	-	CASSLREGYTEAFF	TGTGCCAGCAGCCTTCGGGAGGGATACACTGAAGCTTTCTTT
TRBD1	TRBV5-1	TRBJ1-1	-	CASGGQGNTEAFF	TGCGCCAGCGGGGGACAGGGGAACACTGAAGCTTTCTTT
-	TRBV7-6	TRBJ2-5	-	CASSLVGGQETQYF	TGTGCCAGCAGCTTAGTGGGGGGCCAAGAGACCCAGTACTTC
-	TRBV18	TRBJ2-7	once	CASSRGAYEQYF	TGTGCCAGCTCACGTGGAGCCTACGAGCAGTACTTC
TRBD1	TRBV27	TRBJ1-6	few	CASSSYRGLRSPLHF	TGTGCCAGCAGTTCTTACAGGGGGCTGCGTTCACCCCTCCACTTT
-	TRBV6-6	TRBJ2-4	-	CASSPLSGAKNIQYF	TGTGCCAGCAGTCCATTATCCGGTGCCAAAAACATTCAGTACTTC
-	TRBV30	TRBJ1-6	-	CAWSAGTPNSPLHF	TGTGCCTGGAGTGCCGGGACACCAAATTCACCCCTCCACTTT
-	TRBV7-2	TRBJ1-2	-	CASSPGEGLFYGYTF	TGTGCCAGCAGCCCCGGGGAGGGCCTCTTCTATGGCTACACCTTC
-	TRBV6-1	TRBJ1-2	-	CASSDYGGNYGYTF	TGTGCCAGCAGTGATTACGGGGGTAACTATGGCTACACCTTC
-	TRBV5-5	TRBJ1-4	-	CASSAPVRGPNEKLFF	TGTGCCAGCAGCGCGCCTGTTCGGGGTCCTAATGAAAAACTGTTTTTT
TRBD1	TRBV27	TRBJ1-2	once	CASSQTGDYGYTF	TGTGCCAGCAGTCAAACAGGGGACTATGGCTACACCTTC
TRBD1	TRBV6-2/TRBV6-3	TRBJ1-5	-	CASSHRQGAINSNQPQHF	TGTGCCAGCAGCCATAGACAGGGGGCCATCAATAGCAATCAGCCCCAGCATTTT
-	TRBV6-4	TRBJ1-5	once	CASSPNYGGQPQHF	TGTGCCAGCAGTCCGAACTACGGGGGACAGCCCCAGCATTTT
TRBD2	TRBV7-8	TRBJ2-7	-	CASSLEGVAGVGYEQYF	TGTGCCAGCAGCTTAGAAGGGGTGGCGGGAGTAGGGTACGAGCAGTACTTC
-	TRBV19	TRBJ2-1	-	CASSGGLWNEQFF	TGTGCCAGTAGTGGCGGGCTTTGGAATGAGCAGTTCTTC
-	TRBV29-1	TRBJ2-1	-	CSVGAGVHNEQFF	TGCAGCGTTGGGGCAGGGGTCCACAATGAGCAGTTCTTC
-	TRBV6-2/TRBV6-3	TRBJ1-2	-	CASSYQVPTYGYTF	TGTGCCAGCAGTTACCAAGTTCCTACCTATGGCTACACCTTC
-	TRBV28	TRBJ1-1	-	CASSSAGSMNTEAFF	TGTGCCAGCAGTTCGGCGGGGTCAATGAACACTGAAGCTTTCTTT
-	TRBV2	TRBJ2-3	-	CASSWPTDTQYF	TGTGCCAGCAGTTGGCCCACAGATACGCAGTATTTT
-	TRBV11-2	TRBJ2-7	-	CASSLYWGGPYEQYF	TGTGCCAGCAGCTTGTATTGGGGGGGCCCCTACGAGCAGTACTTC
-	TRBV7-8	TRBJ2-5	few	CASSLRFSVETQYF	TGTGCCAGCAGCTTAAGATTCTCGGTGGAGACCCAGTACTTC
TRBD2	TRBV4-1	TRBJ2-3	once	CASSQDLLETSGERTQYF	TGCGCCAGCAGCCAAGATTTACTCGAGACTAGCGGGGAAAGGACGCAGTATTTT
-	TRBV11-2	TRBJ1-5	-	CASSSLGSGQPQHF	TGTGCCAGCAGCTCTTTAGGGAGTGGTCAGCCCCAGCATTTT
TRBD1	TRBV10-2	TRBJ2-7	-	CASSEPRGRGLPYEQYF	TGCGCCAGCAGTGAGCCCCGGGGCAGGGGGCTCCCCTACGAGCAGTACTTC
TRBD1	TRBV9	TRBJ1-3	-	CASSVAGTVGNTIYF	TGTGCCAGCAGCGTAGCTGGGACAGTCGGAAACACCATATATTTT
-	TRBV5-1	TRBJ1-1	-	CASSLGGAYTEAFF	TGCGCCAGCAGCTTGGGGGGCGCGTACACTGAAGCTTTCTTT
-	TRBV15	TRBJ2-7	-	CATSRSGVGSYEQYF	TGTGCCACCAGCAGATCAGGGGTGGGTTCCTACGAGCAGTACTTC
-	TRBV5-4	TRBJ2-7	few	CASSRAGSYEQYF	TGTGCCAGCAGCAGGGCAGGGTCCTACGAGCAGTACTTC
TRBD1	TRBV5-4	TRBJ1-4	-	CASSSGQANEKLFF	TGTGCCAGCAGCTCGGGACAGGCTAATGAAAAACTGTTTTTT
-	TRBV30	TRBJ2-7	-	CAWSVQVYEQYF	TGTGCCTGGAGTGTACAGGTCTACGAGCAGTACTTC
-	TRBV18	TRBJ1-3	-	CASSPPTDSGNTIYF	TGTGCCAGCTCACCACCAACAGACTCTGGAAACACCATATATTTT
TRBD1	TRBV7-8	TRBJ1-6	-	CASSRGTASGSPLHF	TGTGCCAGCAGCCGAGGGACAGCATCAGGGTCACCCCTCCACTTT